Each of the 15 T cell receptor beta chains below was sequenced from the same sample in a study of cytomegalovirus exposure and HLA in healthy donors. The PCR ran on 60 Vbeta and 13 Jbeta primers. TCRdb's copy holds only in-frame clones and misses some; the assay was immunoSEQ multiplex PCR. Altogether fewer than 85,000 clones are present, roughly 78% being singletons, with the ten largest covering about 12%. Specimen: PBMCs. The receptors were sampled from a woman between 40 and 55 years old in good health and CMV-seropositive.

The rearrangement uses TRBV29-1 and TRBJ2-2; D might be TRBD2 (6 bases). The V gene lost 5 bases and the J gene lost 6 bases, with 19 bases spanning the gap. CDR3 length equals 15 residues. The germline V gene has CDR1 SQVTM and CDR2 ANQGSEA. The CDR3 region is CSVFAGFRGPGELFF. CDR3 in DNA: TGCAGCGTTTTTGCGGGGTTTCGGGGTCCCGGGGAGCTGTTTTTT.

CDR3 residues: CASSLWAHDTQYF. The DNA of the CDR3 is TGTGCCAGCAGCCTGTGGGCTCATGATACGCAGTATTTT. The chain links TRBV27 to TRBJ2-3; the D is unclear. Germline CDR1 is MNHEY and CDR2 is SMNVEV (reference sequence). V was shortened by 6 bases and J by 6 bases, with 13 bases between the two germline ends. CDR3 size: 13 residues.

This chain connects TRBV6-6 to TRBJ2-2; TRBD1 matches 8 bases. The CDR3 spans 14 residues. Unmatched junction bases numbered 7, after V lost 7 bases and J lost 6 bases. Germline CDR1 and CDR2: MNHNY and SVGAGI (reference sequence). CDR3 in amino acids: CASNLGQEAGELFF. In nucleotides, the CDR3 is TGTGCCAGCAACTTGGGACAGGAAGCCGGGGAGCTGTTTTTT.

This clone appeared a few times. The chain employs TRBV29-1 and TRBJ1-2; tentatively, D is TRBD1 (6 bases). Germline V lookup: CDR1 SQVTM, CDR2 ANQGSEA. The V end lost 2 bases, the J end lost 8 bases, and 21 bases lay between the germline ends. The CDR3 contains 15 residues. The CDR3 DNA follows: TGCAGCGTTGAAACAGGGTTCAATCCCGAGTCGGGCTACACCTTC. It translates to CSVETGFNPESGYTF. The whole variable domain, remainder taken from reference TRBV29-1 and TRBJ1-2, is SAVISQKPSRDICQRGTSLTIQCQVDSQVTMMFWYRQQPGQSLTLIATANQGSEATYESGFVIDKFPISRPNLTFSTLTVSNMSPEDSSIYLCSVETGFNPESGYTFGSGTRLTVV.

The chain joins TRBV14 to TRBJ1-6, with D unclear. The germline V gene has CDR1 SGHDN and CDR2 FVKESK. The CDR3 totals 16 residues. Trimming took 4 bases from V and 9 from J, leaving 19 bases between them. CDR3 DNA: TGTGCCAGCAGCCGCGGGAGACAAGACGTTGGTTCACCCCTCCACTTT. It yields the protein CASSRGRQDVGSPLHF. Using reference TRBV14 and TRBJ1-6 for the parts outside the CDR3, the full variable domain is EAGVTQFPSHSVIEKGQTVTLRCDPISGHDNLYWYRRVMGKEIKFLLHFVKESKQDESGMPNNRFLAERTGGTYSTLKVQPAELEDSGVYFCASSRGRQDVGSPLHFGNGTRLTVT.

V gene TRBV4-2 combines with J gene TRBJ1-2; D is ambiguous. In germline, CDR1 is LGHNA, CDR2 YNFKEQ. The ends were cut back, 0 bases at V and 7 bases at J, with 6 bases in the middle. The CDR3 consists of 12 residues. CDR3 loop: CASSQDEAGYTF. The CDR3 region has the DNA TGTGCCAGCAGCCAAGACGAGGCTGGCTACACCTTC.

The chain is built from TRBV6-5 and TRBJ1-2; the D gene is possibly TRBD1 (5 bases). The CDR3 extends over 15 amino acids. Between the trimmed V and J ends, which lost 5 bases and 4 bases, there was a span of 17 bases. Per the germline V gene, CDR1 is MNHEY and CDR2 is SVGAGI. The CDR3 reads CASSPLHGALYGYTF. DNA of the CDR3: TGTGCCAGCAGTCCGCTCCATGGGGCCCTCTATGGCTACACCTTC.

The chain joins TRBV5-1 to TRBJ2-5; D may be TRBD1 (5 bases). From germline, CDR1 is SGHRS and CDR2 YFSETQ. This CDR3 contains 14 residues. The V and J ends lost 0 bases and 3 bases respectively, with 9 bases between them. CDR3: CASSLGGLEETQYF. CDR3 DNA: TGCGCCAGCAGCTTGGGGGGCCTCGAAGAGACCCAGTACTTC.

This clone has a single count. This chain connects TRBV19 to TRBJ2-1, with 11 bases lining up with TRBD2. Germline V gene sequence: CDR1 LNHDA, CDR2 SQIVND (reference sequence). V was pared by 5 bases and J by 1 base, with 22 bases of the junction left unmatched. This CDR3 contains 22 residues. The CDR3 is CASSSGKGRLAGGLGSYNEQFF. CDR3 sequence (DNA): TGTGCCAGTAGTTCAGGAAAGGGGCGGCTAGCGGGGGGACTTGGGTCCTACAATGAGCAGTTCTTC.

The rearrangement uses TRBV18 and TRBJ1-3, with 8 bases identical to TRBD1. Germline CDR1 and CDR2: KGHSH and LQKENI. The CDR3 contains 16 residues. V trimming: 6 bases; J trimming: 4 bases; junction bases outside the gene matches: 11. This CDR3 reads CASSPGGLLSGNTIYF. For the CDR3, the DNA is TGTGCCAGCTCCCCAGGGGGCCTTTTGTCCGGAAACACCATATATTTT. The full variable domain, rest sourced from reference TRBV18 and TRBJ1-3, is NAGVMQNPRHLVRRRGQEARLRCSPMKGHSHVYWYRQLPEEGLKFMVYLQKENIIDESGMPKERFSAEFPKEGPSILRIQQVVRGDSAAYFCASSPGGLLSGNTIYFGEGSWLTVV.

This chain connects TRBV6-5 to TRBJ1-2; tentatively, D is TRBD1 (5 bases). The length of the CDR3 is 13 residues. CDR1 is MNHEY, CDR2 SVGAGI, per germline. The V gene lost 8 bases and the J gene lost 0 bases, with 10 bases spanning the gap. The CDR3 is CASRGDSNYGYTF. The DNA of the CDR3 is TGTGCCAGCCGAGGGGACTCTAACTATGGCTACACCTTC.

The V gene is TRBV5-4, the J gene TRBJ2-1; D remains unclear. Between the trimmed V and J ends, which lost 3 bases and 8 bases, there was a span of 9 bases. Germline values: CDR1 SGHNT, CDR2 YYREEE (reference sequence). The CDR3 is 12 amino acids. The CDR3 bases are TGTGCCAGCAGCTCTGTCCTCGATGAGCAGTTCTTC. This encodes CASSSVLDEQFF.

The chain employs TRBV5-4 and TRBJ2-5, with 9 bases matching TRBD2. The CDR3 consists of 16 residues. Germline V gene lookup returns CDR1 SGHNT and CDR2 YYREEE (reference sequence). Losses at the gene ends were 2 bases for V and 0 bases for J; bases not matched to a gene: 5. CDR3 in DNA: TGTGCCAGCAGCTTCAATCTAGCGGGATACCAAGAGACCCAGTACTTC. Translated: CASSFNLAGYQETQYF.

This clone occurred a few times. The chain has TRBV2 and TRBJ2-3; tentative D call: TRBD1 (6 bases). The germline CDR1 and CDR2 sequences are SNHLY and FYNNEI. V shed 4 bases and J shed 2 bases, with 13 bases lying between them. This CDR3 has 15 amino acids. The CDR3: CASSALQGFTDTQYF. The CDR3 DNA reads as TGTGCCAGCAGTGCCCTTCAGGGGTTCACAGATACGCAGTATTTT. The full variable domain, with the rest looked up from reference TRBV2 and TRBJ2-3, is EPEVTQTPSHQVTQMGQEVILRCVPISNHLYFYWYRQILGQKVEFLVSFYNNEISEKSEIFDDQFSVERPDGSNFTLKIRSTKLEDSAMYFCASSALQGFTDTQYFGPGTRLTVL.

The chain uses TRBV2 and TRBJ1-5, with 9 bases aligning to TRBD1. Germline loops: CDR1 SNHLY, CDR2 FYNNEI. Trimming cost V 7 bases and J 4 bases; bases outside gene matches: 8. This CDR3 is 15 amino acids long. The CDR3 loop is CASTRTDRGNQPQHF. The DNA of the CDR3 is TGTGCCAGCACCAGAACGGACAGGGGAAATCAGCCCCAGCATTTT.